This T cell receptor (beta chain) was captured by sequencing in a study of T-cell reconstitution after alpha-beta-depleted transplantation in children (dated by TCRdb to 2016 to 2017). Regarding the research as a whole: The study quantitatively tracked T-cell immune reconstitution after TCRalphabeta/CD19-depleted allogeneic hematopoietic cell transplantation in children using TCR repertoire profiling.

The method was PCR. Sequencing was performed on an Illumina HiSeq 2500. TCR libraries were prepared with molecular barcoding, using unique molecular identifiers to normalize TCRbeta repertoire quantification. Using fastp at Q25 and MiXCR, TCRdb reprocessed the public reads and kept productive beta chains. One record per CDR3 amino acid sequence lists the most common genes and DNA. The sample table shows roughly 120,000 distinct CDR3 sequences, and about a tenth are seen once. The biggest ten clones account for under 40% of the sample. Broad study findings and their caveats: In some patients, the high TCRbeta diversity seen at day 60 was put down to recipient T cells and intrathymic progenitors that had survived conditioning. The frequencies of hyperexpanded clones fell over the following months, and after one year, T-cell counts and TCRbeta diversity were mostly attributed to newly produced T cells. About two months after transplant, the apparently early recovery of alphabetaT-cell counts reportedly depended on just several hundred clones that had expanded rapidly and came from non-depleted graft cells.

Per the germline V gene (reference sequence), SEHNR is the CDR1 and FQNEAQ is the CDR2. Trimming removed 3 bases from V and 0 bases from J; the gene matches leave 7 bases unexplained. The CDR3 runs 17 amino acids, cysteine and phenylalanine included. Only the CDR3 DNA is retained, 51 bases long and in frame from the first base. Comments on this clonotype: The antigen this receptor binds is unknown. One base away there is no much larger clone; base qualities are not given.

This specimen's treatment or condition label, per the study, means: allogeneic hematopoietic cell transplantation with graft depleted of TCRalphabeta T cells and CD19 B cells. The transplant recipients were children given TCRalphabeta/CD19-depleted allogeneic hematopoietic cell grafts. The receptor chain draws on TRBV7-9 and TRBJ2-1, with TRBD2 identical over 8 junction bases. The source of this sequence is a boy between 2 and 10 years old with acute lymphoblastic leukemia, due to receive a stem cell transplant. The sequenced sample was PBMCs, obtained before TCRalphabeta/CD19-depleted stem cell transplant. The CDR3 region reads CASSFREGITSYNEQFF. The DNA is TGTGCCAGCAGCTTTCGGGAGGGGATTACCTCCTACAATGAGCAGTTCTTC.